Listed here are 29 T cell receptor beta chains from one sample, sequenced in a study of blood T cells in healthy people across ages. Then a second PCR, running about 6 to 11 cycles, was carried out with a sample-barcoded 5' primer and a J-beta primer mix. MiXCR was run by TCRdb on the 5' RACE reads, yielding one entry per CDR3 protein. The sample shows 1.5 million to 2 million distinct CDR3 sequences, approximately 39% of them seen only once. Sequenced: blood. These receptors originate from a human donor in good health.

This chain links TRBV7-9 with TRBJ1-1; D is possibly TRBD1 (5 bases). V shed 5 bases and J shed 10 bases, with 26 bases lying between them. From germline, CDR1 is SEHNR and CDR2 FQNEAQ (reference sequence). The CDR3 length is 16 residues. CDR3 loop: CASSPGGGGPRMAAFF. As DNA, the CDR3 is TGTGCCAGCAGCCCCGGCGGCGGGGGTCCTCGAATGGCAGCTTTCTTT. Drawing the rest from reference TRBV7-9 and TRBJ1-1, the complete variable domain is DTGVSQNPRHKITKRGQNVTFRCDPISEHNRLYWYRQTLGQGPEFLTYFQNEAQLEKSRLLSDRFSAERPKGSFSTLEIQRTEQGDSAMYLCASSPGGGGPRMAAFFGQGTRLTVV.

There are a few counts of this clonotype. The chain combines TRBV5-1 with TRBJ2-6; D is unresolved. The germline gives CDR1 SGHRS, CDR2 YFSETQ. Trimming removed 5 bases from V and 0 bases from J, with 12 bases in between. The CDR3 covers 16 residues. CDR3 DNA: TGCGCCAGCAGGTCTACCCCCCTCTCTGGGGCCAACGTCCTGACTTTC. It specifies CASRSTPLSGANVLTF.

The chain combines TRBV12-3 or TRBV12-4 with TRBJ2-2; 10 nucleotides match TRBD2. V was pared by 6 bases and J by 0 bases, with 4 bases of the junction left unmatched. The CDR3 loop spans 16 amino acids. Written as DNA, the CDR3 is TGTGCCAGCAGCAGGACTAGCGGTTCGAACACCGGGGAGCTGTTTTTT. It encodes CASSRTSGSNTGELFF.

The rearrangement links TRBV20-1 to TRBJ2-3; 9 bases agree with TRBD2. This CDR3 contains 16 residues. J lost 6 bases, V lost 0 bases, and 10 bases had no gene match. Germline V gene data show CDR1 as DFQATT and CDR2 as SNEGSKA (reference sequence). This CDR3 is CSARDGAGGPLDTQYF. In DNA form, the CDR3 reads TGCAGTGCTAGAGATGGAGCGGGGGGCCCCTTGGATACGCAGTATTTT.

In this sample, this clonotype turned up a few times. The V and J genes are TRBV3-1 and TRBJ1-2; a possible D gene is TRBD1 (6 bases). With 1 base removed from V and 13 bases from J, the gap between germline ends came to 13 bases. This CDR3 comprises 12 residues. CDR1 is LGHDT, CDR2 YNNKEL, per germline (reference sequence). This CDR3 reads CASSQGAGASTF. The CDR3 bases are TGTGCCAGCAGCCAAGGGGCGGGGGCCAGCACCTTC.

This sequence joins TRBV4-2 and TRBJ1-4, with D possibly matching TRBD1 (5 bases). The CDR3 loop spans 16 amino acids. Germline values: CDR1 LGHNA, CDR2 YNFKEQ. Trimming pared 4 bases from V and 0 bases from J, leaving 12 bases between. This chain's CDR3 is CASSRSPGATNEKLFF. For the CDR3, the DNA is TGTGCCAGCAGCCGATCCCCGGGGGCAACTAATGAAAAACTGTTTTTT.

The chain recombines TRBV29-1 with TRBJ2-1; 9 nucleotides agree with TRBD2. Germline V CDR1 and CDR2: SQVTM, ANQGSEA. This CDR3 region has 14 residues. The ends lost 4 bases at V and 4 bases at J; junction bases unmatched: 5. The CDR3 loop is CSVAVAGAYNEQFF. The CDR3 DNA is TGCAGCGTTGCTGTAGCGGGGGCTTACAATGAGCAGTTCTTC.

This clonotype has just a few counts. The genes are TRBV7-2 and TRBJ1-2, with D unresolved. Trimming removed 5 bases from V and 8 bases from J, with 9 bases in between. Per germline, CDR1 SGHTA and CDR2 FQGNSA. The CDR3 is 11 residues long. The CDR3, as DNA: TGTGCCAGCAGCCCCTACGAAGGCTACACCTTC. It encodes CASSPYEGYTF.

This clonotype was recorded a few times. This chain links TRBV20-1 with TRBJ1-4; D call uncertain. This CDR3 has 14 residues. The germline V gene has CDR1 DFQATT and CDR2 SNEGSKA (reference sequence). V was trimmed by 3 bases and J by 8 bases, leaving 16 bases between them. The CDR3 loop reads CSASHTTVGEKLFF. The CDR3 DNA reads TGCAGTGCTAGTCACACTACCGTGGGCGAAAAACTGTTTTTT.

There are a few counts of this clonotype. This chain connects TRBV7-9 to TRBJ2-5, with 9 bases fitting TRBD1. The V segment lost 1 base and the J segment 11 bases; nucleotides outside the gene matches: 14. The CDR3 contains 16 residues. Germline CDR1 is SEHNR and CDR2 is FQNEAQ (reference sequence). The CDR3 DNA reads as TGTGCCAGCAGCTTAGACTCGCGGGACAGGGCCTACGGGCAGTACTTC. Amino acid sequence: CASSLDSRDRAYGQYF.

This chain connects TRBV2 to TRBJ1-1, with D unclear. The CDR3 loop spans 15 amino acids. Germline V CDR1 and CDR2: SNHLY, FYNNEI. V lost 3 bases to trimming and J lost 1 base, with 12 bases between them. The CDR3 DNA reads TGTGCCAGCAGTGAGACGGCAGGAAAGAACACTGAAGCTTTCTTT. Its protein product is CASSETAGKNTEAFF.

This chain uses TRBV7-8 with TRBJ2-1; 13 nucleotides line up with TRBD2. This CDR3 spans 15 amino acids. V lost 6 bases, J lost 8 bases, and 7 bases stayed unmatched. Per germline, CDR1 SGHVS and CDR2 FQNEAQ. The CDR3 nucleotides are TGTGCCAGCAGGAGGACTAGCGGGAGTATCGATGAGCAGTTCTTC. It encodes CASRRTSGSIDEQFF.

This clonotype was observed a few times. The rearrangement joins TRBV7-2 to TRBJ1-1, with D uncertain. Trimming removed 5 bases from V and 7 bases from J, with 8 bases in between. The CDR3 is 11 amino acids. The V gene's germline CDR1 is SGHTA and CDR2 FQGNSA. The CDR3 reads CASSKQLEAFF. CDR3 DNA sequence: TGTGCCAGCAGCAAACAGCTTGAAGCTTTCTTT.

The chain has TRBV29-1 and TRBJ2-3, with D possibly being TRBD2 (6 bases). V was clipped by 2 bases and J by 2 bases, with 14 bases between them. Germline lookup yields CDR1 SQVTM and CDR2 ANQGSEA. This CDR3 is 15 amino acids long. CDR3 nucleotide sequence: TGCAGCGTTGAAAGGAGGGAGAGGGACACAGATACGCAGTATTTT. Translation: CSVERRERDTDTQYF.

The V call is TRBV9, the J call TRBJ2-3; possibly TRBD1 or TRBD2 for D (6 bases each). The V end lost 4 bases, the J end lost 3 bases, and 27 bases lay between the germline ends. The CDR3 is 19 amino acids. The germline CDR1 and CDR2 sequences are SGDLS and YYNGEE. CDR3 protein: CASSPSTPSGGAVTDTQYF. The CDR3 nucleotides read TGTGCCAGCAGCCCATCGACCCCCTCCGGGGGCGCGGTGACAGATACGCAGTATTTT. The full variable domain, rest sourced from reference TRBV9 and TRBJ2-3, is DSGVTQTPKHLITATGQRVTLRCSPRSGDLSVYWYQQSLDQGLQFLIQYYNGEERAKGNILERFSAQQFPDLHSELNLSSLELGDSALYFCASSPSTPSGGAVTDTQYFGPGTRLTVL.

The rearrangement joins TRBV7-2 to TRBJ2-1; the match to TRBD2 covers 14 bases. V dropped 5 bases and J dropped 7; count of bases not matched to a gene: 10. The CDR3 consists of 17 residues. Looked up from germline, CDR1 is SGHTA and CDR2 is FQGNSA. The CDR3 coding sequence is TGTGCCAGCAGCCCCAAATGGGGACTAGCGGGGGTGAATGAGCAGTTCTTC. Translated, it gives CASSPKWGLAGVNEQFF. The entire variable domain, with the rest obtained from reference TRBV7-2 and TRBJ2-1, is as follows: GAGVSQSPSNKVTEKGKDVELRCDPISGHTALYWYRQSLGQGLEFLIYFQGNSAPDKSGLPSDRFSAERTGGSVSTLTIQRTQQEDSAVYLCASSPKWGLAGVNEQFFGPGTRLTVL.

The rearrangement joins TRBV20-1 to TRBJ2-3; 8 nucleotides agree with TRBD2. Trimming removed 0 bases from V and 2 bases from J; junction bases left unmatched: 13. This CDR3 has 18 amino acids. Per germline, CDR1 DFQATT and CDR2 SNEGSKA (reference sequence). CDR3 nucleotide sequence: TGCAGTGCTAGAGAACCGGCCAAGACGGGGGGGCCCACAGATACGCAGTATTTT. This codes for CSAREPAKTGGPTDTQYF.

This clonotype was counted only a few times. This chain's CDR3 is CTSSQFGKCCGEQYF. For the CDR3, the DNA is TGCACCAGCAGCCAATTCGGCAAGTGTTGCGGAGAGCAGTACTTC. The chain couples TRBV1 to TRBJ2-4. TRBV1 is a known pseudogene. The CDR3 sequence is 15 residues long.

This clonotype turned up a few times. V and J are TRBV3-1 and TRBJ1-2; D not certain. The CDR3 runs to 14 residues. Germline CDR1 is LGHDT and CDR2 is YNNKEL (reference sequence). Trimming cost V 4 bases and J 5 bases, with 14 bases left between them. This CDR3 reads CASSPAALSYGYTF. The CDR3, as DNA: TGTGCCAGCAGCCCGGCCGCCCTAAGTTATGGCTACACCTTC. Combining the CDR3 with reference TRBV3-1 and TRBJ1-2 gives the whole variable domain DTAVSQTPKYLVTQMGNDKSIKCEQNLGHDTMYWYKQDSKKFLKIMFSYNNKELIINETVPNRFSPKSPDKAHLNLHINSLELGDSAVYFCASSPAALSYGYTFGSGTRLTVV.

There are many counts of this clonotype. The V and J genes are TRBV12-3 or TRBV12-4 and TRBJ1-2; a weak D match, TRBD1 (6 bases). This CDR3 spans 15 amino acids. V lost 1 base, J lost 4 bases, and 13 bases lay in between. Here the CDR3 DNA reads TGTGCCAGCAGTTTAGAGGGGGGCTTCGGCTATGGCTACACCTTC. This sequence encodes CASSLEGGFGYGYTF.

The chain has TRBV6-2 or TRBV6-3 and TRBJ1-1; D is undetermined. Germline V lookup: CDR1 MNHEY, CDR2 SVGEGT. This CDR3 has 22 residues. V was clipped by 8 bases and J by 1 base, with 38 bases between them. The CDR3, as DNA: TGTGCCAGCTCAGTTACGAGTTGGTTAGGTAGATTGTCTGACTACCCGAACACTGAAGCTTTCTTT. Amino acid sequence: CASSVTSWLGRLSDYPNTEAFF.

This clonotype was seen many times. Sequence at one end of the junction differs from germline and may be a read error. The genes are TRBV6-2 or TRBV6-3 and TRBJ2-1; D gene ambiguous. Germline-derived CDR1 and CDR2 are MNHEY and SVGEGT. The CDR3 totals 11 residues. The CDR3 sequence is CASSQGYEQFF. CDR3 DNA: TGCGCCAGCAGCCAAGGTTATGAGCAGTTCTTC.

The chain links TRBV9 to TRBJ1-1, with 7 bases that match TRBD1. Germline lookup yields CDR1 SGDLS and CDR2 YYNGEE. V was clipped by 3 bases and J by 4 bases; unmatched bases: 9. CDR3 size: 15 residues. The CDR3 is CASSAIGQGGTEAFF. The CDR3 bases are TGTGCCAGCAGCGCAATCGGTCAGGGGGGCACTGAAGCTTTCTTT. The full variable domain, completed using reference TRBV9 and TRBJ1-1, is DSGVTQTPKHLITATGQRVTLRCSPRSGDLSVYWYQQSLDQGLQFLIQYYNGEERAKGNILERFSAQQFPDLHSELNLSSLELGDSALYFCASSAIGQGGTEAFFGQGTRLTVV.

This clonotype was seen a handful of times. V and J are TRBV7-9 and TRBJ2-7; D possibly corresponds to TRBD1 (7 bases). Germline lookup yields CDR1 SEHNR and CDR2 FQNEAQ (reference sequence). V lost 4 bases and J 0 bases, leaving 13 bases between the germline ends. This CDR3 has 15 amino acids. The CDR3 DNA reads TGTGCCAGCAGCTCCTGGAGGGACAGCTCCTACGAGCAGTACTTC. This gives the protein CASSSWRDSSYEQYF.

This chain links TRBV6-5 with TRBJ2-3; 7 bases map to TRBD1. With 8 bases clipped from V and 0 bases from J, the junction kept 11 bases outside the gene matches. The CDR3 runs to 16 residues. Germline lookup yields CDR1 MNHEY and CDR2 SVGAGI. The CDR3 nucleotides are TGTGCCAGCCGACACAGGGGCGGACTTAGCACAGATACGCAGTATTTT. It is translated as CASRHRGGLSTDTQYF.

At least ten counts were recorded for this clonotype. The genes are TRBV6-5 and TRBJ2-3; D not certain. V was pared by 7 bases and J by 3 bases, with 11 bases between. This CDR3 is built from 13 residues. CDR1 and CDR2 from the germline V gene are MNHEY and SVGAGI. The CDR3 nucleotides are TGTGCCAGCAAGAGAAAAGGGACAGATACGCAGTATTTT. It is translated as CASKRKGTDTQYF.

This chain joins TRBV7-3 and TRBJ2-3; tentative D call: TRBD2 (7 bases). Germline V lookup: CDR1 SGHTA, CDR2 FQGTGA. V lost 4 bases and J lost 2, with 13 bases in between. The CDR3 has 15 residues. The CDR3 DNA reads as TGTGCCAGCAGCTCCACCGGGGGGCTCACAGATACGCAGTATTTT. This codes for CASSSTGGLTDTQYF.

The chain links TRBV20-1 to TRBJ1-5; TRBD1 is a possible D gene (5 bases). This CDR3 is built from 16 residues. The V end lost 2 bases, the J end lost 5 bases, and 19 bases lay between the germline ends. Germline-derived CDR1 and CDR2 are DFQATT and SNEGSKA (reference sequence). CDR3 sequence reads: CSARPFQPRAYQPQHF. DNA of the CDR3: TGCAGTGCTAGACCATTCCAGCCCAGGGCCTATCAGCCCCAGCATTTT.

V usage is TRBV12-3 or TRBV12-4 and J usage is TRBJ1-1; the D is unclear. Trimming removed 7 bases from V and 1 base from J, with 13 bases in between. The CDR3 contains 14 residues. CDR3 amino acids: CASKIDQENTEAFF. The CDR3, as DNA: TGTGCCAGCAAAATAGATCAGGAGAACACTGAAGCTTTCTTT.